This T cell receptor (beta chain) comes out of a study of shared clonotypes between healthy human individuals. On the study more broadly: CD8 memory received one plate per donor, CD8 naive two, CD4 memory three and CD4 naive three.

The CDR3 contains 13 residues. Trimming took 3 bases from V and 4 from J, leaving 9 bases between them. The V gene's germline CDR1 is SGHTA and CDR2 FQGNSA. For this clone: Its antigen is still unknown.

Findings of the study overall: Rarefaction curves obtained for sorted subsets showed sequencing incomplete despite large depth.

Each subset's genomic DNA was split evenly across several immunoSEQ plates. Produced via immunoSEQ multiplex PCR; TCRdb's table is partial and in-frame only. The sample includes 2.3 million or so clones, 85% to 95% of them seen just once. The chain carries TRBV7-2 and TRBJ1-2; D gene unclear. What was sequenced was naive CD4+ T cells from PBMCs. Specified subset: CD45RA+ positively selected. This TCR derives from a man aged 18 to 30 in good health. Some clones in this sample may be carry-over from other donors' samples. This chain's CDR3 is CASSLGDGYGYTF. DNA for the CDR3: TGTGCCAGCAGCTTGGGCGACGGCTATGGCTACACCTTC.